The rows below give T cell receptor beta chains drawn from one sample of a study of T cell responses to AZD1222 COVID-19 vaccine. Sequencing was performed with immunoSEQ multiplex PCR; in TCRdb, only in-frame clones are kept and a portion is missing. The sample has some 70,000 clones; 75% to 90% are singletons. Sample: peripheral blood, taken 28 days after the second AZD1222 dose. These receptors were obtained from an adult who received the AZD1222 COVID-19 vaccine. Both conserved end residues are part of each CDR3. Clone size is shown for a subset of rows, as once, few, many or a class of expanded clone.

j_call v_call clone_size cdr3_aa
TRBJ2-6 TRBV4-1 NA CASSQEASSGANVLTF
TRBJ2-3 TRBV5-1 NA CASGPDLAGDTQYF
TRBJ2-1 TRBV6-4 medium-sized CASSIVSENNEQFF
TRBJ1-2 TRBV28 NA CASSLSYREAGYTF
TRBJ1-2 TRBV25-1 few CASSPAGVGYTF
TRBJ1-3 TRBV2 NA CASSDRTPGNTIYF
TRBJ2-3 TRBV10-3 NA CATGSRGGTPDTQYF
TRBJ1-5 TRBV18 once CASSPPLQGSQPQHF
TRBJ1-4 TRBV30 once CAWSVPSGRGPTNEKLFF
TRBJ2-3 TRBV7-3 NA CASSLTKPPDLGDASTDTQYF
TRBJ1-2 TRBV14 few CASSQNLGYTF
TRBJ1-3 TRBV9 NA CASSADPGTGNTIYF
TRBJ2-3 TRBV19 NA CASGNTGASSTDTQYF
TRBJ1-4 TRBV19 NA CASSGEDQGGEKLFF
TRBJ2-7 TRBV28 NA CASSLIAGDEQYF
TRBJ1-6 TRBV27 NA CASRTGTGDSPLHF
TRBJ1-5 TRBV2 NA CASSREDQPQHF
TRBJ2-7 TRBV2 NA CASSLTYEQYF
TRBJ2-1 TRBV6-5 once CASSYFRDRRHNEQFF
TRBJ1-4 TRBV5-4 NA CASSLGQGAEKLFF
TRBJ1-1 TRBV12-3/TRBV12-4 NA CASSFGRSVEAFF
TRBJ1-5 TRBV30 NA CAWGRGAHQPQHF
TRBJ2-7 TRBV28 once CASSLDRYEQYF
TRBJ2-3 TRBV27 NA CASSLGTTGEPSTDTQYF
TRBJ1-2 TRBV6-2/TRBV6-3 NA CASSSHRDSAYGYTF
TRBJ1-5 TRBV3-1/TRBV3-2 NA CVSSQDRVNQPQHF
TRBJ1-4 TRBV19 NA CASRPGFSTNEKLFF
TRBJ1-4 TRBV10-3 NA CAIRGTGPGEKLFF
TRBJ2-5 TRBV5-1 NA CASRVSFHSAQETQYF
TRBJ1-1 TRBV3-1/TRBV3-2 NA CASSPRTVNTEAFF
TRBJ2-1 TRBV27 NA CASRTFLVGGNMGEQFF
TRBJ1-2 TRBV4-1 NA CASSHEGRTGSNYGYTF
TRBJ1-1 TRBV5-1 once CASSFPEGQGVFF
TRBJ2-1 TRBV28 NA CASRATGEWRDEQFF
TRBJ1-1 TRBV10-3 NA CAISAESILNTEAFF
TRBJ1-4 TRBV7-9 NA CASSLGDRVNEKLFF
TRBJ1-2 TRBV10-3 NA CAIKPSGTGGLDGYTF
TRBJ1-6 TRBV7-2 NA CASSFPSYGNNSPLHF
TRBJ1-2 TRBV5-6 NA CASSYDWDRSNYGYTF
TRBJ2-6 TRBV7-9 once CASSLWGRGYGANVLTF
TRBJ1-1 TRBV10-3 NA CAISEGLNTEAFF
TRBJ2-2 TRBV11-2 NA CASSAGQGSPGELFF
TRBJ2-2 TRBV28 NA CASSLDMGTGELFF
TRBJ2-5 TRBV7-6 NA CASSRETQYF
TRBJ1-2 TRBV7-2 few CASSVRGNYGYTF
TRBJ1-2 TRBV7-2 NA CASSYDVGGYTF
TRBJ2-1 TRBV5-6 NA CASSPGGGGSYNEQFF
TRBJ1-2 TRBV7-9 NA CASSFHTGDVGGYTF